The sequence of this T cell receptor (beta chain) was determined in a study of vaccination and CD4 T cells after COVID-19. As for this clonotype: Its antigen is as yet unknown.

The treatment here: approximately 10-day PBMC culture with coronavirus spike peptide pools or control peptides (ViraFEST assay). Cultured CD4+ T-cell DNA underwent Oncomine TCR Beta short-read sequencing. TCRdb reprocessed the PCR reads via MiXCR and lists one record per CDR3 protein. Of about 16,000 distinct CDR3 sequences listed, around 80% were seen once; the top ten hold more than 9%. After removal of 3 bases from V and 3 bases from J, the junction contained 1 base not matched to a gene. Germline V gene sequence: CDR1 KGHDR, CDR2 SFDVKD. The CDR3 runs 15 residues. This TCR was recovered from a human donor who received a COVID-19 vaccine. The input for sequencing was CD4+ T cells from blood, cultured in vitro, taken after SARS-CoV-2 vaccination. The chain recombines TRBV24-1 with TRBJ2-1; 10 bases map to TRBD1. The CDR3 DNA reads as TGTGCCACCAGTGATGGGACAGGGGTCTACAATGAGCAGTTCTTC. Protein sequence: CATSDGTGVYNEQFF.